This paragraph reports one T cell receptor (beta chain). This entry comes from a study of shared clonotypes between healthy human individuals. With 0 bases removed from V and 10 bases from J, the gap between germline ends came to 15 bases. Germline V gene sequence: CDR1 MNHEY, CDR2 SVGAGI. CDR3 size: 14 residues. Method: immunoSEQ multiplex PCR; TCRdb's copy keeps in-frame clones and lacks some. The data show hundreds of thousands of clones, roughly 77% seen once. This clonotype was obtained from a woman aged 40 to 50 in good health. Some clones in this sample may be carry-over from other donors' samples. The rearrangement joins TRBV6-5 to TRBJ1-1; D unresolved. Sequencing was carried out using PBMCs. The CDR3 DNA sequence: TGTGCCAGCAGTTACTCCCGGGGTCCCTTTGGAGCTTTCTTT. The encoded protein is CASSYSRGPFGAFF.